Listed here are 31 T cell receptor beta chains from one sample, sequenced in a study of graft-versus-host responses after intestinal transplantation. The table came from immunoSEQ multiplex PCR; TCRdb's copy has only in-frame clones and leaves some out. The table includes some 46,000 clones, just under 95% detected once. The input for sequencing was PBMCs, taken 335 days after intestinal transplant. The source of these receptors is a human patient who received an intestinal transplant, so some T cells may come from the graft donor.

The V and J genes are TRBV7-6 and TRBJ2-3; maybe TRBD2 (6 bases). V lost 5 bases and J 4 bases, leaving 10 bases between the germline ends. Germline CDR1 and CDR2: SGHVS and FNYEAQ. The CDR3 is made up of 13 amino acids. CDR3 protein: CASSMGGADTQYF. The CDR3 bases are TGTGCCAGCAGCATGGGGGGAGCAGATACGCAGTATTTT. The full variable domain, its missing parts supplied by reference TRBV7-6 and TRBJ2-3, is GAGVSQSPRYKVTKRGQDVALRCDPISGHVSLYWYRQALGQGPEFLTYFNYEAQQDKSGLPNDRFSAERPEGSISTLTIQRTEQRDSAMYRCASSMGGADTQYFGPGTRLTVL.

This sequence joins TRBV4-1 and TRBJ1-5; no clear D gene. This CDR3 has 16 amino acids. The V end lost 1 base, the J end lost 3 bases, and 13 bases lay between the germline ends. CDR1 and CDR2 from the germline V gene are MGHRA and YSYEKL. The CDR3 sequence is CASSQVSGSSNQPQHF. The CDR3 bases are TGCGCCAGCAGCCAAGTCTCGGGTTCCTCCAATCAGCCCCAGCATTTT.

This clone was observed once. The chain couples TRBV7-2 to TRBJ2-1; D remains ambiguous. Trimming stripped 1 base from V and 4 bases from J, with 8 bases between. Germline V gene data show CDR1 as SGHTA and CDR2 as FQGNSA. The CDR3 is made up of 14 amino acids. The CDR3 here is CASSLVPQYNEQFF. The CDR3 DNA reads TGTGCCAGCAGCTTAGTGCCGCAATACAATGAGCAGTTCTTC.

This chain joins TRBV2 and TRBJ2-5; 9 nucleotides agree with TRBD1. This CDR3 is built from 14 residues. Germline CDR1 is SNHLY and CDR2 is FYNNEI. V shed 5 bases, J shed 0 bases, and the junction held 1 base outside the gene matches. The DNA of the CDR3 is TGTGCCAGCAGTCGGGACAGGGACCAAGAGACCCAGTACTTC. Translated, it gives CASSRDRDQETQYF. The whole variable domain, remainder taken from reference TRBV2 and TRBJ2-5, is EPEVTQTPSHQVTQMGQEVILRCVPISNHLYFYWYRQILGQKVEFLVSFYNNEISEKSEIFDDQFSVERPDGSNFTLKIRSTKLEDSAMYFCASSRDRDQETQYFGPGTRLLVL.

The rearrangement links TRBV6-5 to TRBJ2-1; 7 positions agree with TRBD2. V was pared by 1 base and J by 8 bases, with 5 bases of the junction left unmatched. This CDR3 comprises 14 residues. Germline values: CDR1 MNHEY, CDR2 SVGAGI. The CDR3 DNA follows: TGTGCCAGCAGTTACTGGGGACTAATCGATGAGCAGTTCTTC. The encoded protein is CASSYWGLIDEQFF.

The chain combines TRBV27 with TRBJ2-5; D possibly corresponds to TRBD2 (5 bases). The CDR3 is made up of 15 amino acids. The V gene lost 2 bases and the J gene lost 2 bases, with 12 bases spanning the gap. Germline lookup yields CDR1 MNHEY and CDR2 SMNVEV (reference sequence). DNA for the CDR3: TGTGCCAGCAGTTTAAGGCTAGCCACTCAAGAGACCCAGTACTTC. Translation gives CASSLRLATQETQYF.

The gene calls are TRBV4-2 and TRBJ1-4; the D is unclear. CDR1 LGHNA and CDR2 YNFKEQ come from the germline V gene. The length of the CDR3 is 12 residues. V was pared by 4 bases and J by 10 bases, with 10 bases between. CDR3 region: CASSRGIGKLFF. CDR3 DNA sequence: TGTGCCAGCAGCCGGGGTATTGGAAAACTGTTTTTT.

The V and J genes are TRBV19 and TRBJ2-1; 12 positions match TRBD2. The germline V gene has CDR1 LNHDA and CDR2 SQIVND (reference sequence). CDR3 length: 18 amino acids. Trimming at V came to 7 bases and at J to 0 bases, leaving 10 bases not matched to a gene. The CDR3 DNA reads TGTGCCAGTACCCCGACTAGCGGGAGAGGAGGCTCCTACAATGAGCAGTTCTTC. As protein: CASTPTSGRGGSYNEQFF.

The CDR3 loop is CASSAHLSVPYEQYF. CDR3 nucleotide sequence: TGTGCCAGCAGCGCCCATTTGAGTGTACCCTACGAGCAGTACTTC. The rearrangement links TRBV7-2 to TRBJ2-7, with unresolved D. Germline V gene sequence: CDR1 SGHTA, CDR2 FQGNSA. V was trimmed by 5 bases and J by 2 bases, leaving 16 bases between them. The CDR3 runs to 15 residues.

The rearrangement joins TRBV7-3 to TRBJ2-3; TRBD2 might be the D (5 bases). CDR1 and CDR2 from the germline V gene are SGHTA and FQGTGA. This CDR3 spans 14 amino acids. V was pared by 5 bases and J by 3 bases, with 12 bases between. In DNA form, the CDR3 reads TGTGCCAGCAGCAAGGGTGGGAGTACAGATACGCAGTATTTT. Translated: CASSKGGSTDTQYF.

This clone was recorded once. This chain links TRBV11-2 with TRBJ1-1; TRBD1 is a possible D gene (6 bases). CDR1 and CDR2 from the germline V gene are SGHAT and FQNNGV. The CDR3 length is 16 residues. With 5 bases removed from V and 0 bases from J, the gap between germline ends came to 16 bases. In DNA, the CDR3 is TGTGCCAGCAGCCTCCGGGCAGGGGACCTGAACACTGAAGCTTTCTTT. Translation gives CASSLRAGDLNTEAFF.

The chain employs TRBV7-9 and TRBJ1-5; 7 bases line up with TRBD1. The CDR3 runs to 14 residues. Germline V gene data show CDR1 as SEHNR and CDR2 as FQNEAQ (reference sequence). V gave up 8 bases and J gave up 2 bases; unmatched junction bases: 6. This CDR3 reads CASGNTGGNQPQHF. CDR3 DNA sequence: TGTGCCAGCGGCAATACAGGGGGCAATCAGCCCCAGCATTTT.

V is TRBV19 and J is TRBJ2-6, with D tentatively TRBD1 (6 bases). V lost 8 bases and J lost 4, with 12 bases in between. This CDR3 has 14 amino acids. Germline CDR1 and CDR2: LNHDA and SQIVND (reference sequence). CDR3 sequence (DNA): TGTGCCAGTTATCAGGGGTACGGGGCCAACGTCCTGACTTTC. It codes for CASYQGYGANVLTF.

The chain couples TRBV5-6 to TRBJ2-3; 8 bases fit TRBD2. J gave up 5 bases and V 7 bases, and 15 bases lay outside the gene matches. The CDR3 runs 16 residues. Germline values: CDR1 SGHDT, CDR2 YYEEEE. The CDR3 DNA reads TGTGCCAGCTTTAAAAGCTCGGGAGGGCCGTTAGATACGCAGTATTTT. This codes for CASFKSSGGPLDTQYF. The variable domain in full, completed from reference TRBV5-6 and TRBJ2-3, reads DAGVTQSPTHLIKTRGQQVTLRCSPKSGHDTVSWYQQALGQGPQFIFQYYEEEERQRGNFPDRFSGHQFPNYSSELNVNALLLGDSALYLCASFKSSGGPLDTQYFGPGTRLTVL.

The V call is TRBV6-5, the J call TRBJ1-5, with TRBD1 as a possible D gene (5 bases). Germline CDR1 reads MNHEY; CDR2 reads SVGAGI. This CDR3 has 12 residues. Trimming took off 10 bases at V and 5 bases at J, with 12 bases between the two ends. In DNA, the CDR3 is TGTGCCATCAGGGCCCTGTATCAGCCCCAGCATTTT. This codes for CAIRALYQPQHF.

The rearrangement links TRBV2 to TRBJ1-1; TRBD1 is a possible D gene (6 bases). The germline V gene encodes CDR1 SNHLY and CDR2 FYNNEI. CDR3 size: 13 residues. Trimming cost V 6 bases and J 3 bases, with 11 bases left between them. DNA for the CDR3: TGTGCCAGCAGCGCCAGGGGCTACACTGAAGCTTTCTTT. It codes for CASSARGYTEAFF.

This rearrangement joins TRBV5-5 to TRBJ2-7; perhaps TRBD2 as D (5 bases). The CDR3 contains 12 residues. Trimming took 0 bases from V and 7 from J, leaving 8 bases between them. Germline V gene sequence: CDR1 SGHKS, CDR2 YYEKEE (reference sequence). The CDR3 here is CASSLDPGEQYF. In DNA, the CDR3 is TGTGCCAGCAGCTTGGACCCGGGAGAGCAGTACTTC.

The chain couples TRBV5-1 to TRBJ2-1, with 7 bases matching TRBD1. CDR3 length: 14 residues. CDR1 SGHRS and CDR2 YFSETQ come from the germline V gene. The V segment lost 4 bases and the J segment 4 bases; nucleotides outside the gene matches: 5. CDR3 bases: TGCGCCAGCAGCGGGGACAGACGATACAATGAGCAGTTCTTC. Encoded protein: CASSGDRRYNEQFF.

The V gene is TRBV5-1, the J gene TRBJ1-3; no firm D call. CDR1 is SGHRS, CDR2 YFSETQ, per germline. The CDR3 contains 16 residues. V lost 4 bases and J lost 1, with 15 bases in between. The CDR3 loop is CASSPGVGSSGNTIYF. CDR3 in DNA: TGCGCCAGCAGCCCTGGAGTGGGTTCATCTGGAAACACCATATATTTT. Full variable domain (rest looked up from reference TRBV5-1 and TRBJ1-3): KAGVTQTPRYLIKTRGQQVTLSCSPISGHRSVSWYQQTPGQGLQFLFEYFSETQRNKGNFPGRFSGRQFSNSRSEMNVSTLELGDSALYLCASSPGVGSSGNTIYFGEGSWLTVV.

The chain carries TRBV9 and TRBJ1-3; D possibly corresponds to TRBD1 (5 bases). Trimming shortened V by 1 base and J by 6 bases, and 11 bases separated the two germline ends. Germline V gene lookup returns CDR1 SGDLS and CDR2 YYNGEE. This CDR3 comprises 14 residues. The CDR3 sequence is CASSVQGRENTIYF. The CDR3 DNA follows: TGTGCCAGCAGCGTACAGGGTCGTGAAAACACCATATATTTT.

The CDR3 DNA follows: TGTGCCAGCAGCGTAGACGGACAGGGAACCTACGAGCAGTACTTC. Its translation: CASSVDGQGTYEQYF. This chain joins TRBV9 and TRBJ2-7; 8 bases fit TRBD1. This CDR3 comprises 15 residues. J was trimmed by 2 bases and V by 0 bases; bases with no gene match: 4. Looked up from germline, CDR1 is SGDLS and CDR2 is YYNGEE. Drawing the rest from reference TRBV9 and TRBJ2-7, the complete variable domain is DSGVTQTPKHLITATGQRVTLRCSPRSGDLSVYWYQQSLDQGLQFLIQYYNGEERAKGNILERFSAQQFPDLHSELNLSSLELGDSALYFCASSVDGQGTYEQYFGPGTRLTVT.

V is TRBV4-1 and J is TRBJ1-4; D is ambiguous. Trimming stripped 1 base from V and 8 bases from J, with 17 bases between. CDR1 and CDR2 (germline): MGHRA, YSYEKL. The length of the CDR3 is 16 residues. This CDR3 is CASSQGRGQWQEKLFF. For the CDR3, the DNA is TGCGCCAGCAGCCAAGGGCGAGGTCAGTGGCAGGAAAAACTGTTTTTT.

This CDR3 reads CAIREGGGYTEAFF. CDR3 sequence (DNA): TGTGCCATCAGGGAGGGGGGGGGCTACACTGAAGCTTTCTTT. V usage is TRBV10-3 and J usage is TRBJ1-1, with D perhaps TRBD1 (6 bases). The CDR3 has 14 amino acids. V was pared by 6 bases and J by 3 bases, with 14 bases between. Germline V gives CDR1 ENHRY, CDR2 SYGVKD.

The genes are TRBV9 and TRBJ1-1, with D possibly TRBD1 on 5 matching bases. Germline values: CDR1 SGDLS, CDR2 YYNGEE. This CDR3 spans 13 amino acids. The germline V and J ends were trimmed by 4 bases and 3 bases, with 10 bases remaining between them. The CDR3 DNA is TGTGCCAGCAGCCCCCAACAGGACACTGAAGCTTTCTTT. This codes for CASSPQQDTEAFF.

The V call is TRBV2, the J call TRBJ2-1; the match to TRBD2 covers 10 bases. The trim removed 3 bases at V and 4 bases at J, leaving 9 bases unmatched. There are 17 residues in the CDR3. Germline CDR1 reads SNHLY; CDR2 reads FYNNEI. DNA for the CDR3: TGTGCCAGCAGTGACGAAGCGGGAGGGCCCCTTTACAATGAGCAGTTCTTC. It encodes CASSDEAGGPLYNEQFF.

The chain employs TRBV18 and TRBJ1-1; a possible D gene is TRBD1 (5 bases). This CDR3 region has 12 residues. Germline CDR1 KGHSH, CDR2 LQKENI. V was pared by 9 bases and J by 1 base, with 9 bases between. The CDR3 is CASTQGNTEAFF. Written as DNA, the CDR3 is TGTGCCAGTACCCAGGGGAACACTGAAGCTTTCTTT.

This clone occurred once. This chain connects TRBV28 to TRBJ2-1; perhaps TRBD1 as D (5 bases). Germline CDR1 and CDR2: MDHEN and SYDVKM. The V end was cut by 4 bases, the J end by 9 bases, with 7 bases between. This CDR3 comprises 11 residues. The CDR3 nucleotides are TGTGCCAGCAGTTCTACAGGTGAGCAGTTCTTC. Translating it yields CASSSTGEQFF.

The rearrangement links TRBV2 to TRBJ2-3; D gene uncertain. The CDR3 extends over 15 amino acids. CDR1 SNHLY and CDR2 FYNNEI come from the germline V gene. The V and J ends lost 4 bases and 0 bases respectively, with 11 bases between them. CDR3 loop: CASSVQRPSTDTQYF. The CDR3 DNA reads TGTGCCAGCAGTGTCCAACGGCCGAGCACAGATACGCAGTATTTT.

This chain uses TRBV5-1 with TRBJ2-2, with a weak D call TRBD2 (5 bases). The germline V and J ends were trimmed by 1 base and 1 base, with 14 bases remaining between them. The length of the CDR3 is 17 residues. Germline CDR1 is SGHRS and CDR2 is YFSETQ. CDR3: CASSLRLAAGNTGELFF. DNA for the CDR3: TGCGCCAGCAGCTTGAGATTGGCGGCGGGGAACACCGGGGAGCTGTTTTTT. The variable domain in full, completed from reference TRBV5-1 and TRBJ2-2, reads KAGVTQTPRYLIKTRGQQVTLSCSPISGHRSVSWYQQTPGQGLQFLFEYFSETQRNKGNFPGRFSGRQFSNSRSEMNVSTLELGDSALYLCASSLRLAAGNTGELFFGEGSRLTVL.

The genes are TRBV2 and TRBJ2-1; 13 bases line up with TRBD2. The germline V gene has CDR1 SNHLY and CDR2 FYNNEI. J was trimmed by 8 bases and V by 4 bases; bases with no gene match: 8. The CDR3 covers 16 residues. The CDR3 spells CASSGPGLAGSHEQFF. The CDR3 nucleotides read TGTGCCAGCAGTGGTCCGGGACTAGCGGGGTCCCATGAGCAGTTCTTC.

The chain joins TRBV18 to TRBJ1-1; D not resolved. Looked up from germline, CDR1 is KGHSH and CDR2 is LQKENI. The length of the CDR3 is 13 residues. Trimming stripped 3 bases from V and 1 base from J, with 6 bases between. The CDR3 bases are TGTGCCAGCTCACCCCCCGGGAACACTGAAGCTTTCTTT. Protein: CASSPPGNTEAFF.